These T cell receptor beta chains were read from a single sample in a study of PD-1 blockade in classical Hodgkin lymphoma. Measured with immunoSEQ multiplex PCR; TCRdb has only the in-frame clones, and not every one. Found here are about 36,000 clones, roughly three quarters of them singletons; the top ten hold 14%. Sequenced material: peripheral blood mononuclear cells (PBMCs), taken before the second cycle of nivolumab. These receptors came from a human donor with classical Hodgkin lymphoma. The CDR3 runs from the conserved cysteine through the conserved F or W. A D gene is named only where the DNA matches it firmly. Clone size, where shown, is once, few, many, or a class for clones that have expanded.

j_gene	d_gene	abundance	v_gene	CDR3aa	CDR3nt
TRBJ1-1	-	-	TRBV15	CATSRDSAGLTEAFF	TGTGCCACCAGCAGAGATTCGGCAGGATTAACTGAAGCTTTCTTT
TRBJ1-6	TRBD1	-	TRBV2	CASRVQGANNSPLHF	TGTGCCAGCAGGGTGCAGGGGGCAAATAATTCACCCCTCCACTTT
TRBJ1-2	TRBD1	-	TRBV6-5	CASSRTGDSGYTF	TGTGCCAGCAGTCGTACAGGGGACAGTGGCTACACCTTC
TRBJ1-4	TRBD1	once	TRBV5-3	CAFGGQAKEVPNEKLFF	TGTGCCTTTGGCGGACAGGCCAAAGAGGTCCCTAATGAAAAACTGTTTTTT
TRBJ2-3	TRBD2	few	TRBV10-3	CAIGGGGADTQYF	TGTGCCATCGGAGGCGGGGGGGCCGATACGCAGTATTTT
TRBJ1-4	-	many	TRBV19	CASSPGLETANEKLFF	TGTGCCAGTAGTCCAGGGCTGGAAACGGCTAATGAAAAACTGTTTTTT
TRBJ1-2	-	once	TRBV6-4	CASSDIWVSFFYGYTF	TGTGCCAGCAGTGACATTTGGGTCAGCTTTTTCTATGGCTACACCTTC
TRBJ2-7	-	-	TRBV27	CASSSPGMHEQYF	TGTGCCAGCAGTTCTCCAGGGATGCACGAGCAGTACTTC
TRBJ2-5	-	-	TRBV5-1	CASSETGTPYQETQYF	TGCGCCAGCAGCGAGACCGGGACACCGTACCAAGAGACCCAGTACTTC
TRBJ2-5	TRBD2	-	TRBV4-1	CASSQSVAGGQETQYF	TGCGCCAGCAGCCAATCCGTAGCGGGGGGTCAAGAGACCCAGTACTTC
TRBJ2-3	-	-	TRBV5-4	CASSSILLGADTQYF	TGTGCCAGCAGCTCGATACTCCTGGGCGCAGATACGCAGTATTTT
TRBJ2-7	-	-	TRBV5-6	CASSPDGSSYEQYF	TGTGCCAGCAGTCCGGACGGGAGCTCCTACGAGCAGTACTTC
TRBJ1-1	-	-	TRBV5-1	CASSLVDENTEAFF	TGCGCCAGCAGCTTGGTGGACGAGAACACTGAAGCTTTCTTT
TRBJ2-3	TRBD1	-	TRBV7-9	CASSLAQGVFTDTQYF	TGTGCCAGCAGCTTAGCACAGGGGGTCTTCACAGATACGCAGTATTTT
TRBJ1-2	TRBD1	-	TRBV4-3	CASSQGSGQVYGYTF	TGCGCCAGCAGCCAAGGAAGCGGACAGGTGTATGGCTACACCTTC
TRBJ2-3	-	-	TRBV6-5	CASRLGGPLDTQYF	TGTGCCAGCAGATTAGGAGGGCCTTTAGATACGCAGTATTTT
TRBJ1-1	-	-	TRBV7-3	CASSLTGIRQGLMNTEAFF	TGTGCCAGCAGCTTAACGGGGATTCGGCAGGGACTGATGAACACTGAAGCTTTCTTT
TRBJ1-5	-	-	TRBV28	CASRRTGTSNQPQHF	TGTGCCAGCAGGCGAACAGGGACGAGCAATCAGCCCCAGCATTTT
TRBJ2-5	-	-	TRBV9	CASSAGGATQETQYF	TGTGCCAGCAGCGCCGGGGGCGCGACCCAAGAGACCCAGTACTTC
TRBJ2-1	TRBD2	-	TRBV7-3	CASSMEGLGLNEQFF	TGTGCCAGCAGCATGGAAGGACTAGGTCTCAATGAGCAGTTCTTC
TRBJ2-7	TRBD1	-	TRBV6-5	CASRRTGLGEQYF	TGTGCCAGCAGACGGACAGGGCTGGGCGAGCAGTACTTC
TRBJ2-3	TRBD2	-	TRBV28	CASSLSQTSGDTQYF	TGTGCCAGCAGTTTATCCCAGACTAGCGGGGATACGCAGTATTTT
TRBJ2-6	-	-	TRBV7-2	CASSLVGVPQSGANVLTF	TGTGCCAGCAGCTTAGTTGGGGTCCCCCAATCTGGGGCCAACGTCCTGACTTTC
TRBJ2-7	-	-	TRBV5-1	CASSPTPGHSYEQYF	TGCGCCAGCAGCCCGACTCCGGGGCACTCCTACGAGCAGTACTTC
TRBJ1-2	TRBD1	-	TRBV29-1	CSVERDREYGYTF	TGCAGCGTTGAAAGGGACAGAGAATATGGCTACACCTTC
TRBJ2-3	-	-	TRBV6-5	CASSYAGTYFTDTQYF	TGTGCCAGCAGTTACGCCGGGACTTACTTTACAGATACGCAGTATTTT
TRBJ2-7	TRBD1	-	TRBV7-2	CASSLAGTGTANEQYF	TGTGCCAGCAGCTTAGCCGGGACAGGGACCGCCAACGAGCAGTACTTC
TRBJ1-2	-	few	TRBV18	CASSPEGIGGYTF	TGTGCCAGCTCACCGGAAGGTATTGGGGGCTACACCTTC
TRBJ2-1	-	-	TRBV4-3	CASSFRRGVTYNEQFF	TGCGCCAGCAGCTTCCGTCGGGGAGTTACCTACAATGAGCAGTTCTTC
TRBJ2-3	TRBD2	-	TRBV5-8	CASSLISGGPDTQYF	TGTGCCAGCAGCTTGATTAGCGGGGGGCCAGATACGCAGTATTTT
TRBJ2-1	TRBD2	-	TRBV27	CASSYGGDYNEQFF	TGTGCCAGCAGTTACGGGGGGGACTACAATGAGCAGTTCTTC
TRBJ2-2	-	-	TRBV7-9	CASSLAGAWTGELFF	TGTGCCAGCAGCTTAGCGGGGGCGTGGACCGGGGAGCTGTTTTTT
TRBJ1-6	-	few	TRBV4-3	CASSQVWGGNSPLHF	TGCGCCAGCAGCCAAGTCTGGGGAGGAAATTCACCCCTCCACTTT
TRBJ1-6	-	-	TRBV6-5	CASSGPGTYNSPLHF	TGTGCCAGCAGTGGGCCGGGCACGTATAATTCACCCCTCCACTTT
TRBJ1-5	TRBD1	-	TRBV5-1	CASSFGTGGNQPQHF	TGCGCCAGCAGTTTTGGGACAGGGGGCAATCAGCCCCAGCATTTT
TRBJ2-5	-	few	TRBV9	CASSPFRGGPAETQYF	TGTGCCAGCAGCCCCTTCAGAGGAGGGCCGGCTGAGACCCAGTACTTC
TRBJ2-1	-	-	TRBV13	CASSLGRGDNEQFF	TGTGCCAGCAGCTTAGGCCGAGGAGACAATGAGCAGTTCTTC
TRBJ2-2	TRBD1	-	TRBV29-1	CSAGLGTGRELFF	TGCAGCGCGGGACTCGGGACAGGCAGGGAGCTGTTTTTT
TRBJ2-7	TRBD1	few	TRBV6-1	CASSLDRVYEQYF	TGTGCCAGCAGTTTGGACAGGGTTTACGAGCAGTACTTC
TRBJ2-1	-	-	TRBV19	CASSISSGRAVLRARDTARRFF	-
TRBJ1-2	-	medium-sized	TRBV30	CAWTSDSGGYTF	TGTGCCTGGACCTCGGACAGTGGCGGCTACACCTTC
TRBJ2-3	-	-	TRBV7-7	CASSCRKKWSEYTQYF	TGTGCCAGCAGCTGCCGGAAGAAATGGAGCGAATATACGCAGTATTTT
TRBJ1-3	-	-	TRBV6-5	CASMRGNTIYF	TGTGCCAGCATGCGGGGAAACACCATATATTTT
TRBJ1-3	-	-	TRBV11-3	CASSSNSRSSGNTIYF	TGTGCCAGCAGCTCGAATTCTAGGAGCTCTGGAAACACCATATATTTT
TRBJ2-5	-	-	TRBV29-1	CSVNRGTYQETQYF	TGCAGCGTTAACCGGGGAACGTACCAAGAGACCCAGTACTTC
TRBJ1-2	-	-	TRBV2	CASNLVPNYGYTF	TGTGCCAGCAATCTTGTACCTAACTATGGCTACACCTTC
TRBJ1-5	TRBD1	medium-sized	TRBV2	CASSIQGARQPQHF	TGTGCCAGCTCTATACAGGGGGCTAGGCAGCCCCAGCATTTT
TRBJ1-5	-	-	TRBV19	CASSKNRDRNQPQHF	TGTGCCAGTAGCAAAAACAGGGACCGCAATCAGCCCCAGCATTTT
TRBJ1-5	-	few	TRBV28	CASNRDQPQHF	TGTGCCAGCAACAGGGATCAGCCCCAGCATTTT
TRBJ1-1	TRBD1	-	TRBV7-9	CASSSRTGPEAFF	TGTGCCAGCAGCTCTAGGACAGGGCCGGAAGCTTTCTTT
TRBJ1-1	TRBD1	-	TRBV10-3	CAISRAQQGTEAFF	TGTGCCATCTCAAGGGCTCAACAGGGGACTGAAGCTTTCTTT
TRBJ2-1	TRBD2	-	TRBV10-3	CATTGTSGDEQFF	TGTGCCACCACCGGGACTAGCGGGGATGAGCAGTTCTTC
TRBJ2-3	-	-	TRBV20-1	CSARWGDTQYF	TGCAGTGCTAGGTGGGGGGATACGCAGTATTTT
TRBJ2-7	-	-	TRBV6-5	CASSYSTLYEQYF	TGTGCCAGCAGTTACTCTACGCTCTACGAGCAGTACTTC
TRBJ2-2	-	-	TRBV10-3	CATHWTQNTGELFF	TGTGCCACGCATTGGACCCAAAACACCGGGGAGCTGTTTTTT
TRBJ1-1	-	few	TRBV9	CASSVGRTPTEAFF	TGTGCCAGCAGCGTGGGGAGGACACCTACTGAAGCTTTCTTT
TRBJ2-7	TRBD1	few	TRBV9	CASSAGQGPSYEQYF	TGTGCCAGCAGCGCCGGACAGGGGCCATCCTACGAGCAGTACTTC
TRBJ2-3	-	-	TRBV9	CASSPFERSTDTQYF	TGTGCCAGCAGCCCCTTCGAGCGAAGCACAGATACGCAGTATTTT
TRBJ2-2	-	once	TRBV11-1	CASSLTRAGELFF	TGTGCCAGCAGCTTAACGAGAGCCGGGGAGCTGTTTTTT
TRBJ2-1	TRBD2	few	TRBV6-5	CASGSLAGVKGEQFF	TGTGCCAGCGGGTCCCTAGCGGGAGTGAAGGGTGAGCAGTTCTTC